One and the same sample provided the 30 T cell receptor beta chains below, sequenced in a study of graft-versus-host responses after intestinal transplantation. The protocol was immunoSEQ multiplex PCR, while the TCRdb copy is restricted to in-frame clones and leaves out a portion. The data hold about 98,000 clones, with about 82% observed a single time. The sequencing here drew on PBMCs, taken 255 days after intestinal transplant. The receptor source for this set is a human patient who received an intestinal transplant, so some T cells may come from the graft donor.

This chain connects TRBV18 to TRBJ2-1; perhaps TRBD1 as D (6 bases). The CDR3 contains 13 residues. Germline V gene lookup returns CDR1 KGHSH and CDR2 LQKENI. V lost 7 bases, J lost 9 bases, and 16 bases lay in between. CDR3 loop: CASFEDRLSEQFF. As DNA, the CDR3 is TGTGCCAGCTTCGAGGACAGATTGAGTGAGCAGTTCTTC.

The gene calls are TRBV5-5 and TRBJ1-3; D not certain. Trimming stripped 3 bases from V and 1 base from J, with 11 bases between. The germline CDR1 and CDR2 sequences are SGHKS and YYEKEE (reference sequence). There are 15 residues in the CDR3. CDR3 DNA: TGTGCCAGCAGCTATGGAGGGTCGTCTGGAAACACCATATATTTT. It codes for CASSYGGSSGNTIYF.

This clone showed up just a few times. This chain links TRBV27 with TRBJ2-1, with 7 bases lining up with TRBD1. CDR3 length equals 17 residues. From germline, CDR1 is MNHEY and CDR2 SMNVEV (reference sequence). The junction had 16 bases not matched to a gene; V was cut back by 10 bases and J by 1 base. Here the CDR3 DNA reads TGTGCCACCCTACCTCGACAGGGCCTTTGGTCCTACAATGAGCAGTTCTTC. It translates to CATLPRQGLWSYNEQFF.

The rearrangement joins TRBV5-1 to TRBJ1-2; no reliable D call. From germline, CDR1 is SGHRS and CDR2 YFSETQ. Trimming removed 0 bases from V and 2 bases from J, with 5 bases in between. CDR3 length: 13 residues. CDR3 amino acids: CASSLEGNYGYTF. The DNA of the CDR3 is TGCGCCAGCAGCTTGGAGGGCAACTATGGCTACACCTTC.

This clone was seen just once. The rearrangement joins TRBV28 to TRBJ2-5; the match to TRBD1 covers 8 bases. V lost 5 bases and J lost 5; bases outside the gene matches: 7. The CDR3 extends over 14 amino acids. Germline-derived CDR1 and CDR2 are MDHEN and SYDVKM. The CDR3 spells CASSTAGGRETQYF. For the CDR3, the DNA is TGTGCCAGCAGTACAGCAGGGGGCCGCGAGACCCAGTACTTC.

This chain joins TRBV29-1 and TRBJ1-2; maybe TRBD1 (6 bases). The germline V and J ends were trimmed by 6 bases and 2 bases, with 16 bases remaining between them. This CDR3 has 14 amino acids. Germline V gene sequence: CDR1 SQVTM, CDR2 ANQGSEA. CDR3 sequence (DNA): TGCAGCGTCGGACAGACTATTCTAAACTATGGCTACACCTTC. It translates to CSVGQTILNYGYTF.

This chain links TRBV5-1 with TRBJ2-2, with D perhaps given as TRBD1 or TRBD2 (5 bases each). Germline CDR1 SGHRS, CDR2 YFSETQ. The CDR3 covers 16 residues. V shed 0 bases and J shed 5 bases, with 14 bases lying between them. The chain's CDR3 is CASSLEGPFLTGELFF. CDR3 sequence (DNA): TGCGCCAGCAGCTTGGAGGGACCCTTTTTGACCGGGGAGCTGTTTTTT.

The CDR3 coding sequence is TGTGCCAGCAGCAGAACGGGGACAGGGACTGGAGAGACCCAGTACTTC. This gives the protein CASSRTGTGTGETQYF. The chain is built from TRBV5-4 and TRBJ2-5; 9 bases agree with TRBD1. Germline-derived CDR1 and CDR2 are SGHNT and YYREEE (reference sequence). CDR3 length: 16 amino acids. The trim removed 4 bases at V and 4 bases at J, leaving 11 bases unmatched.

The sample holds one count of this clone. The gene calls are TRBV25-1 and TRBJ2-7; the D gene is possibly TRBD1 (6 bases). The V and J ends lost 2 bases and 11 bases respectively, with 16 bases between them. The CDR3 sequence is 13 residues long. Germline values: CDR1 MGHDK, CDR2 SYGVNS. This chain's CDR3 is CASSEVGTLQEYF. CDR3 coding DNA: TGTGCCAGCAGTGAAGTGGGGACACTCCAGGAGTACTTC.

The chain links TRBV9 to TRBJ2-7; no reliable D call. V was cut by 2 bases and J by 1 base, with 10 bases left in between. This CDR3 has 14 residues. Germline V CDR1 and CDR2: SGDLS, YYNGEE. The CDR3 spells CASSVSPDSYEQYF. The CDR3 DNA sequence: TGTGCCAGCAGCGTGTCCCCGGATTCCTACGAGCAGTACTTC.

This sequence joins TRBV5-4 and TRBJ2-4; D is unclear. The CDR3 is 13 amino acids. Trimming stripped 4 bases from V and 2 bases from J, with 7 bases between. Germline CDR1 is SGHNT and CDR2 is YYREEE (reference sequence). The DNA for the CDR3 is TGTGCCAGCAGCCCCTCATCCAAAAACATTCAGTACTTC. It specifies CASSPSSKNIQYF.

This clone was counted once. As DNA, the CDR3 is TGTGCCAGCAGTGACTTAACAGGACCCCCCGTCGACTATGGCTACACCTTC. It translates to CASSDLTGPPVDYGYTF. The chain uses TRBV2 and TRBJ1-2; maybe TRBD1 (5 bases). Germline CDR1 reads SNHLY; CDR2 reads FYNNEI. The CDR3 is 17 residues long. The V end was cut by 3 bases, the J end by 3 bases, with 20 bases between.

The chain combines TRBV27 with TRBJ2-5; the D gene is possibly TRBD2 (6 bases). The tail of the sequence fits TRBJ2-7 better, so the J call may be wrong. Germline V gives CDR1 MNHEY, CDR2 SMNVEV (reference sequence). The CDR3 extends over 17 amino acids. This chain's CDR3 is CASSSPEGRALIYEQYF. For the CDR3, the DNA is TGTGCCAGCAGTTCCCCGGAGGGCCGGGCCTTGATTTACGAGCAGTACTTC.

This chain joins TRBV2 and TRBJ2-7, with a possible D match to TRBD1 (6 bases). Germline CDR1 reads SNHLY; CDR2 reads FYNNEI. The CDR3 totals 14 residues. V shed 8 bases and J shed 0 bases, with 14 bases lying between them. As DNA, the CDR3 is TGTGCCAGCGGATACAGGGTCAACTCCTACGAGCAGTACTTC. As protein: CASGYRVNSYEQYF.

The J gene is TRBJ2-1, the V gene TRBV7-9, with 12 bases lining up with TRBD2. This CDR3 is 15 amino acids long. Germline loops: CDR1 SEHNR, CDR2 FQNEAQ (reference sequence). V gave up 2 bases and J gave up 10 bases; unmatched junction bases: 6. CDR3 nucleotide sequence: TGTGCCAGCAGCTTACTAGCGGGAGGGCCGACGGAGCAGTTCTTC. Translated, it gives CASSLLAGGPTEQFF.

This chain links TRBV19 with TRBJ2-1; D not resolved. The CDR3 spans 12 residues. Between the trimmed V and J ends, which lost 3 bases and 8 bases, there was a span of 8 bases. Germline assignment: CDR1 LNHDA and CDR2 SQIVND (reference sequence). As DNA, the CDR3 is TGTGCCAGTAGTATCCGTGTGGATGAGCAGTTCTTC. It yields the protein CASSIRVDEQFF.

The rearrangement uses TRBV6-6 and TRBJ1-1, with no clear D. The CDR3 is made up of 13 amino acids. Looked up from germline, CDR1 is MNHNY and CDR2 is SVGAGI (reference sequence). V gave up 2 bases and J gave up 3 bases, with 7 bases separating them. The CDR3 sequence: CASSYNKDTEAFF. The CDR3 bases are TGTGCCAGCAGTTACAACAAGGACACTGAAGCTTTCTTT.

The chain employs TRBV4-1 and TRBJ1-1; D might be TRBD1 (6 bases). The CDR3 contains 15 residues. Trimming took 8 bases from V and 0 from J, leaving 16 bases between them. In germline, CDR1 is MGHRA, CDR2 YSYEKL. The CDR3 nucleotides read TGCGCCAGCGGAGGGACCGGGGGGCTGAACACTGAAGCTTTCTTT. Protein sequence: CASGGTGGLNTEAFF.

The gene calls are TRBV5-1 and TRBJ2-5; D is perhaps TRBD2 (6 bases). Germline V CDR1 and CDR2: SGHRS, YFSETQ. This CDR3 region has 16 residues. V was cut by 5 bases and J by 4 bases, with 21 bases left in between. The DNA for the CDR3 is TGCGCCAGCAGTATGGGCGAGGGAGGTATAGGAGAGACCCAGTACTTC. Translated: CASSMGEGGIGETQYF.

The chain joins TRBV10-1 to TRBJ2-7, with 12 bases matching TRBD1. The V and J ends lost 6 bases and 3 bases, in that order; junction bases with no gene match: 15. The CDR3 is 18 residues long. Germline CDR1 and CDR2: WNHNN and SYGVQD (reference sequence). In DNA, the CDR3 is TGCGCCAGCAGCGGAGCGGGACAGGGGGCGCCATCGGACTACGAGCAGTACTTC. It encodes CASSGAGQGAPSDYEQYF.

There are a few counts of this clone. This rearrangement joins TRBV28 to TRBJ2-2; 9 nucleotides align to TRBD1. Per the germline V gene, CDR1 is MDHEN and CDR2 is SYDVKM. The ends lost 6 bases at V and 6 bases at J; junction bases unmatched: 8. There are 15 residues in the CDR3. CDR3 DNA sequence: TGTGCCAGCAGCACTACAGGGGGCGAGTCCGGGGAGCTGTTTTTT. This sequence encodes CASSTTGGESGELFF. Looking up the rest from reference TRBV28 and TRBJ2-2 gives the full variable domain: DVKVTQSSRYLVKRTGEKVFLECVQDMDHENMFWYRQDPGLGLRLIYFSYDVKMKEKGDIPEGYSVSREKKERFSLILESASTNQTSMYLCASSTTGGESGELFFGEGSRLTVL.

This sequence joins TRBV29-1 and TRBJ2-3; tentatively, D is TRBD1 or TRBD2 (7 bases each). Germline V gene sequence: CDR1 SQVTM, CDR2 ANQGSEA. Trimming removed 4 bases at V and 6 bases at J, with 17 bases between. The CDR3 is 14 amino acids. The CDR3 DNA reads TGCAGCGTTGTTAGGGAGGGGGCGAAGGATACGCAGTATTTT. Translation: CSVVREGAKDTQYF.

The chain links TRBV4-3 to TRBJ1-1; D remains unclear. Germline V gives CDR1 LGHNA, CDR2 YSLEER. Trimming took 1 base from V and 4 from J, leaving 13 bases between them. CDR3 length: 15 residues. For the CDR3, the DNA is TGCGCCAGCAGCCAAGGCCGGCCGGGGAGCACTGAAGCTTTCTTT. Translated, it gives CASSQGRPGSTEAFF.

The J gene is TRBJ2-3, the V gene TRBV5-1; D ambiguous. The CDR3 length is 14 residues. Germline-derived CDR1 and CDR2 are SGHRS and YFSETQ. Between the trimmed V and J ends, which lost 2 bases and 6 bases, there was a span of 13 bases. The CDR3 bases are TGCGCCAGCAGCTTAGAAGGGTTAGAGGATACGCAGTATTTT. Its protein is CASSLEGLEDTQYF.

This clone was seen only once. The genes are TRBV10-3 and TRBJ1-1, with a possible D match to TRBD1 (6 bases). CDR1 ENHRY and CDR2 SYGVKD come from the germline V gene. V was clipped by 0 bases and J by 1 base, with 6 bases between them. The CDR3 consists of 14 residues. CDR3 loop: CAISESRGNTEAFF. For the CDR3, the DNA is TGTGCCATCAGTGAGTCCAGGGGGAACACTGAAGCTTTCTTT.

For the CDR3, the DNA is TGTGCCAGCAGCAATGGAAGGGGATCCGGGCGGGAGCTGTTTTTT. Translating gives CASSNGRGSGRELFF. V usage is TRBV11-3 and J usage is TRBJ2-2; TRBD1 is a possible D gene (5 bases). Germline lookup yields CDR1 SGHNT and CDR2 YENEEA. V shed 5 bases and J shed 9 bases, with 19 bases lying between them. CDR3 size: 15 residues. Together with reference TRBV11-3 and TRBJ2-2, the CDR3 gives the full variable domain: EAGVVQSPRYKIIEKKQPVAFWCNPISGHNTLYWYLQNLGQGPELLIRYENEEAVDDSQLPKDRFSAERLKGVDSTLKIQPAELGDSAVYLCASSNGRGSGRELFFGEGSRLTVL.

V usage is TRBV5-4 and J usage is TRBJ2-1; unclear D gene. From germline, CDR1 is SGHNT and CDR2 YYREEE (reference sequence). V was shortened by 2 bases and J by 8 bases, with 14 bases between the two germline ends. This CDR3 has 14 residues. CDR3 amino acids: CASSLGFNTHEQFF. In DNA, the CDR3 is TGTGCCAGCAGCTTAGGCTTTAATACCCATGAGCAGTTCTTC.

CDR3 DNA: TGTGCCAGCAGCCACAGTTCAACTAATGAAAAACTGTTTTTT. It codes for CASSHSSTNEKLFF. This chain links TRBV5-6 with TRBJ1-4; no clear D gene. In germline, CDR1 is SGHDT, CDR2 YYEEEE. CDR3 length: 14 amino acids. Trimming left V 4 bases short and J 0 bases short, with 7 bases between.

The chain joins TRBV7-9 to TRBJ2-1, with D hard to call. CDR1 is SEHNR and CDR2 is FQNEAQ in the germline V gene (reference sequence). The CDR3 is made up of 15 amino acids. V was cut by 5 bases and J by 5 bases, with 16 bases left in between. The CDR3 DNA reads TGTGCCAGCAGCCCGTCCCCCCCTTTCCACAATGAGCAGTTCTTC. As protein: CASSPSPPFHNEQFF.

This clone was recorded only once. J is TRBJ2-1 and V is TRBV7-8; 10 nucleotides agree with TRBD1. Per the germline V gene, CDR1 is SGHVS and CDR2 is FQNEAQ. This CDR3 is built from 16 residues. V trimming: 4 bases; J trimming: 6 bases; junction bases outside the gene matches: 9. CDR3 sequence reads: CASSSPTGGAGNEQFF. In DNA form, the CDR3 reads TGTGCCAGCAGCTCACCGACAGGGGGCGCAGGCAATGAGCAGTTCTTC.